This T cell receptor beta chain originates from a study of OX40 agonist ivuxolimab in advanced cancers. Study background: Patients were given ivuxolimab, an antibody that agonizes OX40 (CD134). Administration of intravenous ivuxolimab to patients occurred every 2 weeks at 0.01 to 10 mg/kg. Overall study results and limits: CD4+ and CD8+ blood T cells expanded clonally by week 6 at 0.1 to 3.0 mg/kg. Also showing low normalized T-cell clonal expansion were some of the nonresponders.

In the case of this clone: Its cognate antigen is unknown.

Germline V gives CDR1 DFQATT, CDR2 SNEGSKA (reference sequence). The V gene lost 4 bases and the J gene lost 7 bases, with 8 bases spanning the gap. This CDR3 comprises 11 residues. Measured with immunoSEQ multiplex PCR; TCRdb has only the in-frame clones, and not every one. The sample includes tens of thousands of clones, around 87% of them seen just once. The genes are TRBV20-1 and TRBJ2-1; D unresolved. The receptor's source is an adult with an advanced solid tumor such as melanoma, head and neck, liver or kidney cancer. The sequenced sample was CD4+ or CD8+ T cells sorted from blood, obtained in a trial of the OX40 agonist ivuxolimab. The chain's CDR3 is CSANRRNEQFF. The CDR3 DNA reads as TGCAGTGCTAACCGTAGGAATGAGCAGTTCTTC.